This TCR beta chain was identified in a study of T cell repertoires in cytomegalovirus infection. Regarding the study as a whole: Dominating the ex vivo response were TCR beta clonotypes that were CMV-specific and HLA-C-restricted.

This clonotype came up many times. Its target is unknown. TCRdb redid the calling of the reads with MiXCR, one entry per CDR3 protein. The sample records some 310,000 distinct CDR3 sequences, roughly 25% being singletons. This CDR3 has 14 amino acids. The germline V and J ends were trimmed by 5 bases and 0 bases, with 8 bases remaining between them. Germline-derived CDR1 and CDR2 are SGHTA and FQGNSA. The source of this sequence is a human donor in good health (CMV status not recorded). Some clones in this sample may be carry-over from other donors' samples. The chain combines TRBV7-2 with TRBJ1-3; D perhaps matches TRBD1 (6 bases). The sample consisted of cultured PBMCs, taken from culture after CMV antigen stimulation. CDR3 protein: CASSTGSSGNTIYF. The DNA for the CDR3 is TGTGCCAGCAGCACAGGGAGCTCTGGAAACACCATATATTTT.